What follows are 14 T cell receptor beta chains derived from one specimen sequenced in a study of shared clonotypes between healthy human individuals. Clones were read by immunoSEQ multiplex PCR, and TCRdb kept only the in-frame ones, dropping some. The repertoire has about 510,000 clones, about 96% of them found once; the top ten carry 0.06%. Input material: naive CD4+ T cells sorted from blood. The sample's subset: CD45RA+ positively selected. These receptors were obtained from a woman younger than 45 in good health.

V and J are TRBV9 and TRBJ1-1, with 9 positions matching TRBD1. Looked up from germline, CDR1 is SGDLS and CDR2 is YYNGEE. This CDR3 region has 15 residues. V shed 4 bases, J shed 5 bases, and the junction held 9 bases outside the gene matches. This CDR3 is CASSKGDRVTTEAFF. The CDR3 nucleotides are TGTGCCAGCAGCAAAGGGGACAGGGTGACGACTGAAGCTTTCTTT.

Only one count was recorded for this clone. The V call is TRBV5-6, the J call TRBJ1-2; TRBD1 matches at 7 bases. The V gene end was trimmed by 4 bases and the J gene end by 6 bases; junction bases not matched to a gene: 3. The CDR3 extends over 12 amino acids. CDR1 is SGHDT, CDR2 YYEEEE, per germline. CDR3 region: CASSIRGNGYTF. The CDR3 DNA reads as TGTGCCAGCAGCATCAGGGGGAATGGCTACACCTTC.

The chain combines TRBV30 with TRBJ2-1, with 7 bases lining up with TRBD1. CDR3 size: 14 residues. V trimming: 2 bases; J trimming: 15 bases; junction bases outside the gene matches: 16. CDR1 and CDR2 from the germline V gene are GTSNPN and SVGIG (reference sequence). In nucleotides, the CDR3 is TGTGCCTGGAGTCCTGGGACAGTCAGGGGTCAGTGGTTCTTC. Its translation: CAWSPGTVRGQWFF.

The genes are TRBV28 and TRBJ1-4; D might be TRBD1 (5 bases). CDR1 and CDR2 (germline): MDHEN, SYDVKM. This CDR3 region has 14 residues. The ends were cut back, 10 bases at V and 0 bases at J, with 12 bases in the middle. The CDR3 nucleotides are TGTGCCACAGGGAGTGCAGCAACTAATGAAAAACTGTTTTTT. It specifies CATGSAATNEKLFF.

This rearrangement joins TRBV11-2 to TRBJ1-2; the D is unclear. The CDR3 is 13 amino acids. Deletions cut 5 bases from V and 4 bases from J, with 11 bases between. The germline gives CDR1 SGHAT, CDR2 FQNNGV. For the CDR3, the DNA is TGTGCCAGCAGCCCAGAGTCGGCCTATGGCTACACCTTC. It is translated as CASSPESAYGYTF. The full variable domain, in which reference TRBV11-2 and TRBJ1-2 provide the parts outside the CDR3, is EAGVAQSPRYKIIEKRQSVAFWCNPISGHATLYWYQQILGQGPKLLIQFQNNGVVDDSQLPKDRFSAERLKGVDSTLKIQPAKLEDSAVYLCASSPESAYGYTFGSGTRLTVV.

The chain has TRBV7-9 and TRBJ2-6, with D unresolved. This CDR3 has 18 amino acids. Trimming took off 0 bases at V and 4 bases at J, with 16 bases between the two ends. Germline V gives CDR1 SEHNR, CDR2 FQNEAQ (reference sequence). The CDR3 DNA reads as TGTGCCAGCAGCTTAGCGATAGGATTTGATGGCGGGGCCAACGTCCTGACTTTC. Protein sequence: CASSLAIGFDGGANVLTF.

This clone showed up just once. The chain uses TRBV4-1 and TRBJ2-3; the D is unclear. There are 16 residues in the CDR3. Germline V gives CDR1 MGHRA, CDR2 YSYEKL. Trimming shortened V by 1 base and J by 0 bases, and 11 bases separated the two germline ends. The CDR3 protein is CASSQVRRSSTDTQYF. Written as DNA, the CDR3 is TGCGCCAGCAGCCAAGTGAGGAGATCTAGCACAGATACGCAGTATTTT.

CDR3 nucleotides: TGTGCCAGCAGTGAAACGGGACTCACTAATGAAAAACTGTTTTTT. Protein sequence: CASSETGLTNEKLFF. This rearrangement joins TRBV27 to TRBJ1-4; possible D gene TRBD1, 5 bases. V lost 5 bases to trimming and J lost 2 bases, with 12 bases between them. The germline gives CDR1 MNHEY, CDR2 SMNVEV (reference sequence). This CDR3 is 15 amino acids long. The full variable domain, with the rest looked up from reference TRBV27 and TRBJ1-4, is EAQVTQNPRYLITVTGKKLTVTCSQNMNHEYMSWYRQDPGLGLRQIYYSMNVEVTDKGDVPEGYKVSRKEKRNFPLILESPSPNQTSLYFCASSETGLTNEKLFFGSGTQLSVL.

V and J are TRBV5-6 and TRBJ1-2; 8 bases are shared with TRBD1. The junction had 4 bases not matched to a gene; V was cut back by 3 bases and J by 6 bases. CDR3 length: 13 amino acids. Looked up from germline, CDR1 is SGHDT and CDR2 is YYEEEE. The CDR3 loop is CASSSGQGHGYTF. DNA of the CDR3: TGTGCCAGCAGCTCCGGACAGGGTCATGGCTACACCTTC.

J is TRBJ2-3 and V is TRBV7-9; 7 bases match TRBD2. The CDR3 runs 15 residues. CDR1 SEHNR and CDR2 FQNEAQ come from the germline V gene (reference sequence). V gave up 1 base and J gave up 5 bases; unmatched junction bases: 6. CDR3 DNA: TGTGCCAGCAGCTTAGTTGCGGGAGAGGGAGATACGCAGTATTTT. It specifies CASSLVAGEGDTQYF.

The CDR3 is CASGSGPRGYNEQFF. The CDR3 nucleotides read TGCGCCAGCGGATCGGGGCCGCGCGGATACAATGAGCAGTTCTTC. The chain has TRBV4-1 and TRBJ2-1; the D call may be TRBD1 or TRBD2 (5 bases each). Per germline, CDR1 MGHRA and CDR2 YSYEKL. The CDR3 has 15 residues. V was pared by 8 bases and J by 4 bases, with 18 bases between.

The chain is built from TRBV5-1 and TRBJ2-7; 9 bases match TRBD2. The CDR3 has 13 residues. Germline V lookup: CDR1 SGHRS, CDR2 YFSETQ. The V segment lost 7 bases and the J segment 5 bases; nucleotides outside the gene matches: 7. The CDR3 DNA sequence: TGCGCCAGCCGAGTAGCGGGGGCGGACGAGCAGTACTTC. Amino acids: CASRVAGADEQYF.

The J gene is TRBJ1-2, the V gene TRBV12-5; 7 bases align to TRBD1. V lost 7 bases, J lost 2 bases, and 4 bases stayed unmatched. Germline V lookup: CDR1 LGHNT, CDR2 FRNRAP. The CDR3 runs 13 residues. The CDR3 DNA reads as TGTGCTAGTGAGGGACAGACCAACTATGGCTACACCTTC. This gives the protein CASEGQTNYGYTF.

The rearrangement links TRBV2 to TRBJ1-2; no clear D. CDR3 length: 13 amino acids. V lost 3 bases to trimming and J lost 1 base, with 6 bases between them. Germline CDR1 is SNHLY and CDR2 is FYNNEI. CDR3 sequence reads: CASSERLNYGYTF. For the CDR3, the DNA is TGTGCCAGCAGTGAGAGACTTAACTATGGCTACACCTTC. Full variable domain (outside the CDR3, taken from reference TRBV2 and TRBJ1-2): EPEVTQTPSHQVTQMGQEVILRCVPISNHLYFYWYRQILGQKVEFLVSFYNNEISEKSEIFDDQFSVERPDGSNFTLKIRSTKLEDSAMYFCASSERLNYGYTFGSGTRLTVV.